This entry concerns a single T cell receptor (beta chain). The sample is drawn from a study of blood T cell repertoires in COVID-19. Trimming removed 6 bases from V and 1 base from J, with 9 bases in between. This CDR3 spans 13 amino acids. Assay: immunoSEQ multiplex PCR; the TCRdb copy retains only in-frame clones and omits some. Among approximately 330,000 clones listed, roughly 86% were seen once. This sequence was found in a man under 40 with COVID-19, enrolled during active disease. The sample taken for sequencing was peripheral blood. The chain combines TRBV12-3 or TRBV12-4 with TRBJ2-5; no clear D gene. CDR3 protein: CASRPGFQETQYF. The CDR3 DNA is TGTGCCAGCAGGCCCGGGTTCCAAGAGACCCAGTACTTC.